This T cell receptor beta chain came from a study of T cells in localized non-small cell lung cancer. Trimming removed 1 base at V and 2 bases at J, with 13 bases between. This CDR3 contains 16 residues. The germline CDR1 and CDR2 sequences are LNHNV and YYDKDF (reference sequence). Study results and caveats: Uninvolved adjacent lung had more T cell clonality than any other tissue, topping tumor. Overall survival was longer when the density of T cells in the blood was higher. Turning up in adjacent lung were a median around 60 of the top 100 tumor clones.

In regard to this clone: Its target is not known.

Method: immunoSEQ multiplex PCR; TCRdb's copy keeps in-frame clones and lacks some. The repertoire consists of under 900 clones, with under 30% occurring once and the leading ten covering around 23%. Material: lung tumor tissue, obtained before any cancer treatment. The chain carries TRBV15 and TRBJ2-3, with D perhaps assigned TRBD1 or TRBD2 (5 bases each). The TCR comes from a female donor at least 60 years old with stage I squamous cell lung carcinoma. CDR3 DNA: TGTGCCACCAGCAGAGGGCGAGGGGAAACCACAGATACGCAGTATTTT. Its translation: CATSRGRGETTDTQYF.